The rows below give T cell receptor beta chains drawn from one sample of a study of beta chain features in type 1 diabetes. Measured with immunoSEQ multiplex PCR; TCRdb has only the in-frame clones, and not every one. There are about 340,000 clones in the sample; under 8.5% occur only once, and approximately 0.47% lies in the top ten. The sequenced material came from central memory CD4+ T cells from blood. These receptors all stem from a woman aged 18-29 years in good health. CDR3s include the opening cysteine and the closing phenylalanine or tryptophan. A D gene is named only where the DNA matches it firmly. Expanded clones get a size class; other rows say once, few or many, or leave the size out.

clone_size	j_call	d_call	v_call	cdr3_nt	cdr3_aa
few	TRBJ2-1	TRBD2	TRBV10-1	TGCGCCAGCAGTCGACTAGCGGGAGTAGGTGAGCAGTTCTTC	CASSRLAGVGEQFF
few	TRBJ2-3	.	TRBV4-3	TGCGCCAGCAGCCAAGCAACGCGGGGAGATACGCAGTATTTT	CASSQATRGDTQYF
.	TRBJ2-3	.	TRBV18	TGTGCCAGCTCACCAAGCACAGATACGCAGTATTTT	CASSPSTDTQYF
.	TRBJ2-5	.	TRBV6-1	TGTGCCAGCAACACGGAGACCCAGTACTTC	CASNTETQYF
.	TRBJ2-5	.	TRBV29-1	TGCAGCGTTGCGCTGAGGAGGGGAGTAGTTGGAAGCTGGAGCACCCAGTACTTC	CSVALRRGVVGSWSTQYF
.	TRBJ2-1	TRBD2	TRBV4-2	TGTGCCAGCAGCCTCCCGAGAGGGACTAGCGGGAGTCCCCTTTACAATGAGCAGTTCTTC	CASSLPRGTSGSPLYNEQFF
few	TRBJ1-3	TRBD1	TRBV29-1	TGCAGCGTTGCCGCTGGACAGGCACACTCTGGAAACACCATATATTTT	CSVAAGQAHSGNTIYF
.	TRBJ1-1	TRBD1	TRBV2	TGTGCCAGCGGCGACGAGGGGGCCGGTGAAGCTTTCTTT	CASGDEGAGEAFF
few	TRBJ2-5	TRBD2	TRBV9	TGTGCCAGCAGCGTCGGGCCCGGGACTAGTGATCCAGAGACCCAGTACTTC	CASSVGPGTSDPETQYF
many	TRBJ2-7	.	TRBV6-1	TGTGCCAGCAGTCCGAGAGGGGTTGAGGAGCAGTACTTC	CASSPRGVEEQYF
few	TRBJ2-2	.	TRBV25-1	TGTGCCAGCGGGAGGGGGGAGACCGGGGAGCTGTTTTTT	CASGRGETGELFF
.	TRBJ2-5	.	TRBV5-4	TGTGCCAGCAGCTTGGGTTCGCTACAGGGCCGGACCCAGTACTTC	CASSLGSLQGRTQYF
.	TRBJ1-5	.	TRBV7-2	TGTGCCAGCAGCGAATCTGGAAACAGGAATCAGCCCCAGCATTTT	CASSESGNRNQPQHF
few	TRBJ2-7	.	TRBV9	TGTGCCAGCAGCGTAGACCGGGGGTCCGAGCAGTACTTC	CASSVDRGSEQYF
few	TRBJ2-3	.	TRBV23-1	TGCGCCACCTTCTTAAGCCCAGGGTCCGTTCCAGATACGCAGTATTTT	CATFLSPGSVPDTQYF
many	TRBJ2-1	TRBD2	TRBV28	TGTGCCAGCAGTTTATTGCGTCGGCTAGCGGGAGGTTACAATGAGCAGTTCTTC	CASSLLRRLAGGYNEQFF
.	TRBJ2-1	.	TRBV28	TGTGCCAGCAGTCCCGCTAGCTCCTACAATGAGCAGTTCTTC	CASSPASSYNEQFF
.	TRBJ2-3	.	TRBV28	TGTGCCAGCAGTCCCGTGAGGAGCGGCAGCACAGATACGCAGTATTTT	CASSPVRSGSTDTQYF
many	TRBJ2-2	.	TRBV4-3	TGCGCCAGCAGCCGACCAAACACCGGGGAGCTGTTTTTT	CASSRPNTGELFF
.	TRBJ2-3	.	TRBV6-6	TGTGCCAGCAGCCAGGCGTCCGGAACGTTGGATACGCAGTATTTT	CASSQASGTLDTQYF
few	TRBJ2-3	TRBD1	TRBV7-9	TGTGCCAGCAGCCAACCGGGACAGAGCACAGATACGCAGTATTTT	CASSQPGQSTDTQYF
few	TRBJ2-7	TRBD1	TRBV19	TGTGCCAGTAGTAGTTCTGGGACAGGGGTCTACGAGCAGTACTTC	CASSSSGTGVYEQYF
.	TRBJ1-2	.	TRBV11-1	TGTGCCAGCAGCCCCCACACAGGCTATGGCTACACCTTC	CASSPHTGYGYTF
.	TRBJ2-7	.	TRBV18	TGTGCCAGCTCACAGGAATGGTACGAGCAGTACTTC	CASSQEWYEQYF
few	TRBJ2-1	.	TRBV5-4	TGTGCCAGCAGCTTCCAGTCGGGGAGTGAGCAGTTCTTC	CASSFQSGSEQFF
many	TRBJ2-4	.	TRBV29-1	TGCAGCGTACAGGGTCTAGCCAAAAACATTCAGTACTTC	CSVQGLAKNIQYF
.	TRBJ2-7	.	TRBV7-6	TGTGCCAGCAGCGGCCTTGGATACGAGCAGTACTTC	CASSGLGYEQYF
few	TRBJ2-7	.	TRBV10-3	TGTGCCATCAAGGACAGGGAGGGAGGCTCCGAGCAGTACTTC	CAIKDREGGSEQYF
many	TRBJ2-5	TRBD1	TRBV10-3	TGTGCCACACGGACAGGGGGAGGGGAGACCCAGTACTTC	CATRTGGGETQYF
few	TRBJ2-5	TRBD1	TRBV14	TGTGCCAGCAGCTTCCCCCCCCGGGACAGGGGGAAAGAGACCCAGTACTTC	CASSFPPRDRGKETQYF
.	TRBJ1-1	.	TRBV11-1	TGTGCCAGCAGCTTAGCTGGGGGCTACACTGAAGCTTTCTTT	CASSLAGGYTEAFF
.	TRBJ2-5	.	TRBV11-2	TGTGCCAGCAGCCCGGGCCAAGAGACCCAGTACTTC	CASSPGQETQYF
.	TRBJ1-5	.	TRBV7-9	TGTGCCAGCAGCCCTAGACAGGTAAATCAGCCCCAGCATTTT	CASSPRQVNQPQHF
many	TRBJ1-1	TRBD1	TRBV7-3	TGTGCCAGCAGCCTTGGACAGGGTGACACTGAAGCTTTCTTT	CASSLGQGDTEAFF
.	TRBJ1-2	TRBD1	TRBV27	TGTGCCAGCAGTCCGGAGGGGGGCCTAGGGGGCGGCTACACCTTC	CASSPEGGLGGGYTF
.	TRBJ2-5	.	TRBV21-1	TGTGCCAGCACCCAAAGAGGGTCGGCGGGAGGGCCGCGGGAGACCCAGTACTTC	CASTQRGSAGGPRETQYF
.	TRBJ2-5	.	TRBV7-8	TGTGCCAGCAGCGCTTATCCAACAGTCCAAGAGACCCAGTACTTC	CASSAYPTVQETQYF
.	TRBJ2-6	TRBD1	TRBV28	TGTGCCAGCAGTCAACCGGGACAGGGGACCCTGTTCTCTGGGGCCAACGTCCTGACTTTC	CASSQPGQGTLFSGANVLTF
.	TRBJ2-6	.	TRBV15	TGTGCCACCAGCCGAACCGGGGTCCACTCTGGGGCCAACGTCCTGACTTTC	CATSRTGVHSGANVLTF
.	TRBJ1-1	TRBD1	TRBV11-1	TGTGCCAGCAGCCTAAGGGGGCTCGGCGCTTTCTTT	CASSLRGLGAFF
.	TRBJ2-1	.	TRBV5-4	TGTGCCAGCACCCCTCAGGCAGCCTACAATGAGCAGTTCTTC	CASTPQAAYNEQFF
many	TRBJ1-1	.	TRBV7-2	TGTGCCAGCAGCCCTATGCAGGGGCTGAACACTGAAGCTTTCTTT	CASSPMQGLNTEAFF
few	TRBJ2-5	.	TRBV29-1	TGCAGCGTAGAAAAAAGGACGGGGCCCAGAGAGACCCAGTACTTC	CSVEKRTGPRETQYF
few	TRBJ2-5	.	TRBV9	TGTGCCAGCAGCCCTAGGAGGGGGGGTCGGGGAGCCCAAGAGACCCAGTACTTC	CASSPRRGGRGAQETQYF
few	TRBJ1-1	.	TRBV9	TGTGCCAGCTCCCTGGACAGTTGGAACACTGAAGCTTTCTTT	CASSLDSWNTEAFF